This T cell receptor (beta chain) was recorded in a study of blood T cell repertoires in COVID-19. Study overall: Sites in the United States, Italy and Spain provided acute and convalescent COVID-19 samples. In each case, the material was cDNA or gDNA derived from T cells, B-cell-depleted T cells, or PBMCs.

Original data processing: By means of reference gene primer amplification, nucleated cell counts were estimated. Assay used: immunoSEQ multiplex PCR; TCRdb lists only in-frame clones, some missing. D and trimming were read from the DNA, whereas the V and J calls and clone size are those reported in that table. This table holds about 95,000 clones, about 84% found once. CDR3 length: 14 residues. Germline V CDR1 and CDR2: SQVTM, ANQGSEA. V shed 5 bases, J shed 2 bases, and the junction held 6 bases outside the gene matches. The TCR originated in a man aged 80 or over with active or convalescent COVID-19. This chain uses TRBV29-1 with TRBJ1-3; 7 bases map to TRBD1. Sequenced input: peripheral blood. CDR3 in amino acids: CSVRETGAGNTIYF. The DNA of the CDR3 is TGCAGCGTTAGGGAAACAGGGGCTGGAAACACCATATATTTT.